A single TCR beta chain is shown here with its context. The antigen is not known. The authors made cDNA by 5'RACE with 10-nucleotide random UMIs. TCRdb passed the 5' RACE reads through MiXCR, listing each CDR3 protein once. The sample records 40,000 or so distinct CDR3 sequences, roughly 4.8% being singletons. The data derive from a study of neurological immune-mediated disorders. Study conclusions and caveats: Falling below healthy controls, multiple sclerosis showed the least TCR clonal expansion, while HTLV-1-associated myelopathy showed the most.

The CDR3 has 16 amino acids. Looked up from germline, CDR1 is DFQATT and CDR2 is SNEGSKA (reference sequence). Trimming cost V 6 bases and J 7 bases, with 24 bases left between them. The rearrangement joins TRBV20-1 to TRBJ1-4; no firm D call. The sequencing sample was made of CD4+ T cells from blood. The sequence came from a man between 18 and 29 years old in good health. The CDR3 reads CSAQPPNRGSSEKLFF. As DNA, the CDR3 is TGCAGTGCCCAGCCCCCCAATCGGGGATCGAGTGAAAAACTGTTTTTT.